This paragraph reports one TCR beta chain. The data were produced by immunoSEQ multiplex PCR, yet TCRdb's version contains in-frame clones alone and is incomplete. The table shows approximately 93,000 clones, with about three quarters occurring only once. The CDR3 loop spans 15 amino acids. Trimming removed 4 bases from V and 10 bases from J; junction bases left unmatched: 11. Germline CDR1 reads SGDLS; CDR2 reads YYNGEE. This entry comes from a study of blood T cell repertoires in COVID-19. The chain has TRBV9 and TRBJ1-6, with 7 bases that match TRBD1. The sample was peripheral blood. The source is a woman aged 80 or over with acute or convalescent COVID-19. The CDR3 DNA reads as TGTGCCAGCAGCTCTCGGGGGACAGTTGGATCACCCCTCCACTTT. Residues: CASSSRGTVGSPLHF.